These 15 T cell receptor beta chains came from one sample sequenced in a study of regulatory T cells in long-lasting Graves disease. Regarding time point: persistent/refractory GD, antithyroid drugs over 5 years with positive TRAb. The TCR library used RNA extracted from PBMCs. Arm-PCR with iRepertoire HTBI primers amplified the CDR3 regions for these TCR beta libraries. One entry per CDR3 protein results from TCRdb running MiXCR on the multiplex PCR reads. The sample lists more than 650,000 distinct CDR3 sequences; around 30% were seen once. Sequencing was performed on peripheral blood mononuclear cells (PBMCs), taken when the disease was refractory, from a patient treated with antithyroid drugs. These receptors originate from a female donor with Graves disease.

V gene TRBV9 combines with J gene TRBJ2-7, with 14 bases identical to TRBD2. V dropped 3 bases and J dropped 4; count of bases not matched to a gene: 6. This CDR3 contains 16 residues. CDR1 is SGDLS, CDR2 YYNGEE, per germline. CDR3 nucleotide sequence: TGTGCCAGCAGCGACGGGACTAGCGGGAGTAAGTACGAGCAGTACTTC. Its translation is CASSDGTSGSKYEQYF. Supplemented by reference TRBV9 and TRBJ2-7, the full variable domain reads DSGVTQTPKHLITATGQRVTLRCSPRSGDLSVYWYQQSLDQGLQFLIQYYNGEERAKGNILERFSAQQFPDLHSELNLSSLELGDSALYFCASSDGTSGSKYEQYFGPGTRLTVT.

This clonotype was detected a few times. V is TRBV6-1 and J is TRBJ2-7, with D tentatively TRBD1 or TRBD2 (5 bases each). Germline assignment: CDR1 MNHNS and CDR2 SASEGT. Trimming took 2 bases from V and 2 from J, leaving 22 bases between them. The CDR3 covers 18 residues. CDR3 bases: TGTGCCAGCAGTGAACGATATGGGACGTTCGAGCGGCCCTACGAGCAGTACTTC. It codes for CASSERYGTFERPYEQYF.

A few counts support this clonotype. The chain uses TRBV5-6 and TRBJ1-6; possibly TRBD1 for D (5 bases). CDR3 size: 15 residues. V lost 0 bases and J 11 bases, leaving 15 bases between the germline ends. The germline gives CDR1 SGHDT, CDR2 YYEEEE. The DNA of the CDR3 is TGTGCCAGCAGCTTGGAGGGGACGGAATTTACACCCCTCCACTTT. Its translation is CASSLEGTEFTPLHF.

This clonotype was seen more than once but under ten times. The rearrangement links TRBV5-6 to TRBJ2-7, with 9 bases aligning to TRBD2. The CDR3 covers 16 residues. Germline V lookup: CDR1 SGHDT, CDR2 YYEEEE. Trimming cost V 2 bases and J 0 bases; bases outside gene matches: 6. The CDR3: CASSLRTSASSYEQYF. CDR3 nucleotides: TGTGCCAGCAGCTTACGGACTAGCGCTAGCTCCTACGAGCAGTACTTC.

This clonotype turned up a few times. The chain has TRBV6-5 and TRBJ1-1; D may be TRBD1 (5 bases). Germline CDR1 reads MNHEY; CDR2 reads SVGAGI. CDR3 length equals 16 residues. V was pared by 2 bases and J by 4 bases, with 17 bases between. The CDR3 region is CASSYGAGGGVTEAFF. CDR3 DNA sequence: TGTGCCAGCAGTTACGGGGCAGGAGGTGGGGTCACTGAAGCTTTCTTT.

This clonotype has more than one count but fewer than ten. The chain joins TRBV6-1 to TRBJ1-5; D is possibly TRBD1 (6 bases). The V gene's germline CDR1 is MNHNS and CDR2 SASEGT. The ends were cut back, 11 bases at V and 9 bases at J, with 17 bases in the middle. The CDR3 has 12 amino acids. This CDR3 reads CASRTGSLPQHF. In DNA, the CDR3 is TGTGCCTCTAGAACAGGGTCCCTGCCCCAGCATTTT.

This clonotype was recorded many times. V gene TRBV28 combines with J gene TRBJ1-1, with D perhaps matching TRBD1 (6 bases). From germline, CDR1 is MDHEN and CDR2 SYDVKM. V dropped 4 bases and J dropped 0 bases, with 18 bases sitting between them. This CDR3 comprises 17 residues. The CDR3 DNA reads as TGTGCCAGCAGTTCGACAGGAAGGGGAGAGATGAACACTGAAGCTTTCTTT. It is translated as CASSSTGRGEMNTEAFF.

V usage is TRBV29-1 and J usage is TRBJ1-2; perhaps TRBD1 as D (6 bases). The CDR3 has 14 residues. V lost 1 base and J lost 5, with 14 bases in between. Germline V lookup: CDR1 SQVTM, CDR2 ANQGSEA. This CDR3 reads CSVEATGAGYGYTF. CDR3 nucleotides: TGCAGCGTTGAAGCGACAGGCGCTGGGTATGGCTACACCTTC.

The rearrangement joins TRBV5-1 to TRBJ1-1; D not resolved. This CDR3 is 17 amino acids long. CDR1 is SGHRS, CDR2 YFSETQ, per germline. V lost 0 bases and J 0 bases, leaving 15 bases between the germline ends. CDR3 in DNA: TGCGCCAGCAGCTTGGAGGCAGGAGCCAGCATGAACACTGAAGCTTTCTTT. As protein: CASSLEAGASMNTEAFF. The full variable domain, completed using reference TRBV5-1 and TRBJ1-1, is KAGVTQTPRYLIKTRGQQVTLSCSPISGHRSVSWYQQTPGQGLQFLFEYFSETQRNKGNFPGRFSGRQFSNSRSEMNVSTLELGDSALYLCASSLEAGASMNTEAFFGQGTRLTVV.

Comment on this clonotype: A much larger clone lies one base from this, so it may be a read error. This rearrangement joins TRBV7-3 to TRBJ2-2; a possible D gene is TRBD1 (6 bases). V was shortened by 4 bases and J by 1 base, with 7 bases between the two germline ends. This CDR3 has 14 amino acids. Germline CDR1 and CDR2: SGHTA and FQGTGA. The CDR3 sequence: CASSSGQNTGELFF. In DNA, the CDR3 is TGTGCCAGCAGCTCGGGACAGAACACCGGGGAGCTGTTTTTT.

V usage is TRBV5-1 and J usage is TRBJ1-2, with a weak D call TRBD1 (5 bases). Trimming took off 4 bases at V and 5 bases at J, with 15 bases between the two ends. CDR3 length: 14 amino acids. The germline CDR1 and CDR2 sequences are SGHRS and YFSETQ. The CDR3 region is CASSGGGLPYGYTF. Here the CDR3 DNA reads TGCGCCAGCAGCGGTGGGGGGTTACCGTATGGCTACACCTTC.

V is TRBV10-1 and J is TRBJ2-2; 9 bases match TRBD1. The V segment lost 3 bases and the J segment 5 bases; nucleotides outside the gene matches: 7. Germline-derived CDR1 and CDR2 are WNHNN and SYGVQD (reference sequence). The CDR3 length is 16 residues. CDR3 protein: CASSDRGQGRTGELFF. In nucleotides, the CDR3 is TGCGCCAGCAGTGACCGAGGACAGGGGAGAACCGGGGAGCTGTTTTTT.

The CDR3, as DNA: TGTGCCAGTAGATGGGGGCAGGAGAGCAATCAGCCCCAGCATTTT. It codes for CASRWGQESNQPQHF. V and J are TRBV19 and TRBJ1-5, with a possible D match to TRBD1 (6 bases). Deletions cut 6 bases from V and 1 base from J, with 13 bases between. The V gene's germline CDR1 is LNHDA and CDR2 SQIVND (reference sequence). CDR3 size: 15 residues.

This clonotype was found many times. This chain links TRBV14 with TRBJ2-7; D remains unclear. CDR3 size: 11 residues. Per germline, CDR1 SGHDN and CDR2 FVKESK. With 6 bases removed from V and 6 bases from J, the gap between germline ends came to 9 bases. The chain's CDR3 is CASSLGSEQYF. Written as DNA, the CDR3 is TGTGCCAGCAGTTTGGGCTCCGAGCAGTACTTC. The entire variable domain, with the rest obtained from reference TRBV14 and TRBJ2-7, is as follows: EAGVTQFPSHSVIEKGQTVTLRCDPISGHDNLYWYRRVMGKEIKFLLHFVKESKQDESGMPNNRFLAERTGGTYSTLKVQPAELEDSGVYFCASSLGSEQYFGPGTRLTVT.

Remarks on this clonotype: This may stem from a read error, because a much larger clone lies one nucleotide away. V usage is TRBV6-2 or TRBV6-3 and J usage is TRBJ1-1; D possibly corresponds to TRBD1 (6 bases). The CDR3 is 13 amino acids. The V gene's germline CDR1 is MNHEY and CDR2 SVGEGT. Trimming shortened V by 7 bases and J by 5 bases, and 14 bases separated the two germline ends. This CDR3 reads CASTVRGRTEAFF. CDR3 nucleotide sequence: TGTGCCAGCACAGTCAGGGGTCGTACTGAAGCTTTCTTT.